This T cell receptor (beta chain) was recorded in a study of OX40 agonist ivuxolimab in advanced cancers. Study background: Dose-escalation patients' cancers were hepatocellular carcinoma, melanoma, renal cell or head and neck cancer.

The repertoire was sequenced with immunoSEQ multiplex PCR; TCRdb's copy has only in-frame clones and lacks some. This sample has roughly 92,000 clones, with roughly 89% found just once. Exclusion applied to patients with autoimmune disease history or systemic immunosuppression. This clone was seen a handful of times. The CDR3 consists of 14 residues. Germline CDR1 LNHDA, CDR2 SQIVND (reference sequence). The V and J ends lost 3 bases and 7 bases, in that order; junction bases with no gene match: 5. The source is an adult with an advanced solid tumor such as melanoma, head and neck, liver or kidney cancer. Sequenced here: CD4+ or CD8+ T cells sorted from blood, sampled in a trial of the OX40 agonist ivuxolimab. The chain links TRBV19 to TRBJ2-1, with 8 bases aligning to TRBD1. The CDR3 protein is CASSIGQGRNEQFF. In nucleotides, the CDR3 is TGTGCCAGTAGTATCGGACAGGGTAGGAATGAGCAGTTCTTC.